This TCR beta chain was captured in a study of cytomegalovirus exposure and HLA in healthy donors. The wider study: There were approximately 400 genotyped donors. Of these, about 80% fell in the genetic ancestry cluster associated with self-reported Caucasian donors. Study results and limitations: The study put 150 to 200 TCR beta chains on its list as cytomegalovirus-associated.

PCR used 60 Vbeta primers and 13 Jbeta primers. TCRdb's copy holds only in-frame clones and misses some; the assay was immunoSEQ multiplex PCR. The table includes 100,000 to 150,000 clones, less than 80% detected once. For this clone: Its antigen is as yet unknown.

V was clipped by 2 bases and J by 8 bases; unmatched bases: 4. The CDR3 runs 14 residues. Germline assignment: CDR1 MRHNA and CDR2 SNTAGT. The V and J genes are TRBV6-4 and TRBJ2-1, with 9 bases fitting TRBD2. Sequencing was done on a sample of PBMCs. The receptor comes from a middle-aged man in good health and CMV-seropositive. CDR3 loop: CASSDGGGEDEQFF. CDR3 nucleotides: TGTGCCAGCAGTGACGGCGGGGGGGAGGATGAGCAGTTCTTC.